These 32 T cell receptor beta chains share one sample of origin, sequenced in a study of Graves' ophthalmopathy and Graves' hyperthyroidism. Amplified TCR beta CDR3 regions were obtained using RNA transcripts as template. RT-PCR with HTBI primers came first, then second-round multiplex PCR. TCRdb reprocessed the multiplex PCR reads with MiXCR, giving one entry per CDR3 protein. The sample has 400,000 to 500,000 distinct CDR3 sequences, over 20% seen once. Sequencing was carried out using peripheral blood. These receptors all stem from a woman in her late teens or twenties with stable Graves' hyperthyroidism.

Ten or more counts support this clonotype. The chain links TRBV20-1 to TRBJ1-2; the D is unclear. V gave up 2 bases and J gave up 4 bases, with 17 bases separating them. Germline loops: CDR1 DFQATT, CDR2 SNEGSKA (reference sequence). There are 15 residues in the CDR3. CDR3 DNA: TGCAGTGCTAGAACCCCGACGGGATGGGTCTATGGCTACACCTTC. It translates to CSARTPTGWVYGYTF.

This clonotype was recorded many times. V and J are TRBV12-5 and TRBJ2-7; 11 positions agree with TRBD1. CDR3 size: 15 residues. Germline lookup yields CDR1 LGHNT and CDR2 FRNRAP. The CDR3 bases are TGTGCCCGAACCTACGTGGGACAGGGGGCCTACGAGCAGTACTTC. It is translated as CARTYVGQGAYEQYF.

V usage is TRBV6-1 and J usage is TRBJ2-7; TRBD1 matches at 8 bases. CDR3 length equals 16 residues. Germline values: CDR1 MNHNS, CDR2 SASEGT. The V segment lost 0 bases and the J segment 6 bases; nucleotides outside the gene matches: 10. CDR3 residues: CASSEALGQGAGEQYF. The CDR3 nucleotides are TGTGCCAGCAGTGAAGCGCTTGGACAGGGTGCAGGCGAGCAGTACTTC.

This clonotype was counted ten times or more. With a much larger clone just one base away, this may be a read error. The chain links TRBV7-8 to TRBJ2-7; D possibly corresponds to TRBD1 (5 bases). Germline V gene lookup returns CDR1 SGHVS and CDR2 FQNEAQ. This CDR3 is 12 amino acids long. This chain's CDR3 is CAGSPTAYEQYF. DNA of the CDR3: TGTGCCGGCAGCCCGACAGCCTACGAGCAGTACTTC.

This clonotype occurred many times. This rearrangement joins TRBV28 to TRBJ1-2, with unresolved D. Trimming cost V 3 bases and J 8 bases, with 10 bases left between them. CDR1 is MDHEN, CDR2 SYDVKM, per germline. CDR3 length equals 12 residues. CDR3 region: CASSFSRWGYTF. In nucleotides, the CDR3 is TGTGCCAGCAGTTTTTCCAGGTGGGGCTACACCTTC.

This clonotype was recorded at least ten times. The chain couples TRBV6-5 to TRBJ2-5, with D uncertain. The germline V gene has CDR1 MNHEY and CDR2 SVGAGI. The length of the CDR3 is 16 residues. Trimming removed 2 bases at V and 5 bases at J, with 18 bases between. CDR3 bases: TGTGCCAGCAGTTACCGGAGTAGCAGCTCTGGGGAGACCCAGTACTTC. It is translated as CASSYRSSSSGETQYF.

About this clonotype itself: At one end, the junction sequence differs from germline, possibly due to a read error. The V gene is TRBV4-2, the J gene TRBJ2-5; the D is unclear. In germline, CDR1 is LGHNA, CDR2 YNFKEQ. This CDR3 has 14 residues. The CDR3 DNA is TGTGCCAGCAGCCAAGATTTGGGCCGAGAGGCCCAATACTTC. Its protein product is CASSQDLGREAQYF.

At least ten counts were recorded for this clonotype. V is TRBV12-3 or TRBV12-4 and J is TRBJ1-5, with TRBD1 as a possible D gene (6 bases). With 4 bases removed from V and 2 bases from J, the gap between germline ends came to 9 bases. The CDR3 consists of 14 residues. The CDR3 sequence: CASSYRVGNQPQHF. CDR3 in DNA: TGTGCCAGCAGTTACAGGGTGGGCAATCAGCCCCAGCATTTT.

In this sample, this clonotype turned up a few times. CDR3 loop: CAWSLGSLSYEQYF. The CDR3 DNA is TGTGCCTGGAGTCTTGGGAGCTTATCCTACGAGCAGTACTTC. The chain carries TRBV30 and TRBJ2-7, with D tentatively TRBD2 (5 bases). The CDR3 is 14 amino acids. Germline CDR1 GTSNPN, CDR2 SVGIG (reference sequence). V lost 2 bases and J 1 base, leaving 12 bases between the germline ends. The full variable domain, rest sourced from reference TRBV30 and TRBJ2-7, is SQTIHQWPATLVQPVGSPLSLECTVEGTSNPNLYWYRQAAGRGLQLLFYSVGIGQISSEVPQNLSASRPQDRQFILSSKKLLLSDSGFYLCAWSLGSLSYEQYFGPGTRLTVT.

This clonotype was picked up many times. The junction and the germline gene differ at one end; a read error may be behind it. The genes are TRBV6-2 or TRBV6-3 and TRBJ2-5; D may correspond to TRBD1 or TRBD2 (5 bases each). Germline CDR1 reads MNHEY; CDR2 reads SVGEGT. This CDR3 spans 13 amino acids. The CDR3 DNA reads TGTGCCAGCAGTCCGCAAGGGACCGGGACCCGGTACTTC. It translates to CASSPQGTGTRYF.

Ten or more counts support this clonotype. This chain connects TRBV12-3 or TRBV12-4 to TRBJ1-2; D gene uncertain. Trimming cost V 2 bases and J 7 bases, with 11 bases left between them. CDR3 length: 13 amino acids. The CDR3 loop reads CASSLRGRGGYTF. DNA for the CDR3: TGTGCCAGCAGTTTAAGAGGGAGAGGTGGCTACACCTTC.

A few counts support this clonotype. The CDR3 is CASSLSGRTVLKHSNQPQHF. Written as DNA, the CDR3 is TGTGCCAGCAGCCTATCCGGAAGGACAGTACTGAAACATAGCAATCAGCCCCAGCATTTT. The V call is TRBV13, the J call TRBJ1-5; possible D gene TRBD1, 6 bases. V gave up 5 bases and J gave up 0 bases, with 26 bases separating them. The CDR3 length is 20 residues. Germline CDR1 and CDR2: PRHDT and FYEKMQ (reference sequence).

This clonotype was found many times. The chain uses TRBV6-1 and TRBJ2-2, with TRBD1 matching over 8 bases. Germline CDR1 and CDR2: MNHNS and SASEGT. The CDR3 loop spans 16 amino acids. V lost 6 bases and J lost 1; bases outside the gene matches: 7. The CDR3 region is CASRNTGGRNTGELFF. The CDR3 DNA is TGTGCCAGCAGAAATACAGGGGGTCGGAACACCGGGGAGCTGTTTTTT.

The sample holds many counts of this clonotype. This chain uses TRBV13 with TRBJ2-7; D is possibly TRBD1 (6 bases). The CDR3 extends over 17 amino acids. V lost 1 base and J lost 5, with 21 bases in between. Germline CDR1 is PRHDT and CDR2 is FYEKMQ (reference sequence). The CDR3 coding sequence is TGTGCCAGCAGCTTAGCCAGGGGAGCCGTCGGTACCGACGAGCAGTACTTC. It encodes CASSLARGAVGTDEQYF. Together with reference TRBV13 and TRBJ2-7, the CDR3 gives the full variable domain: AAGVIQSPRHLIKEKRETATLKCYPIPRHDTVYWYQQGPGQDPQFLISFYEKMQSDKGSIPDRFSAQQFSDYHSELNMSSLELGDSALYFCASSLARGAVGTDEQYFGPGTRLTVT.

This clonotype was observed at least ten times. The chain joins TRBV6-2 or TRBV6-3 to TRBJ1-2, with no clear D. The V end lost 7 bases, the J end lost 2 bases, and 17 bases lay between the germline ends. The CDR3 runs 15 residues. The V gene's germline CDR1 is MNHEY and CDR2 SVGEGT. CDR3 sequence reads: CASKAPVLKNYGYTF. CDR3 DNA: TGTGCCAGCAAGGCCCCCGTACTGAAGAACTATGGCTACACCTTC.

At least ten counts were recorded for this clonotype. The J gene is TRBJ1-2, the V gene TRBV19; D remains ambiguous. V lost 2 bases to trimming and J lost 3 bases, with 10 bases between them. CDR3 length equals 14 residues. Germline V gene sequence: CDR1 LNHDA, CDR2 SQIVND (reference sequence). CDR3: CASSIRQSDYGYTF. The DNA for the CDR3 is TGTGCCAGTAGTATACGGCAGAGTGACTATGGCTACACCTTC.

This clonotype was seen many times. V gene TRBV11-2 combines with J gene TRBJ2-2; 8 nucleotides line up with TRBD1. Germline CDR1 and CDR2: SGHAT and FQNNGV. The CDR3 consists of 15 residues. The J segment lost 3 bases and the V segment lost 4 bases, leaving 4 bases of the junction unmatched. The CDR3 DNA follows: TGTGCCAGCAGCTCCCTACAGGGGGACACCGGGGAGCTGTTTTTT. This sequence encodes CASSSLQGDTGELFF. Drawing the rest from reference TRBV11-2 and TRBJ2-2, the complete variable domain is EAGVAQSPRYKIIEKRQSVAFWCNPISGHATLYWYQQILGQGPKLLIQFQNNGVVDDSQLPKDRFSAERLKGVDSTLKIQPAKLEDSAVYLCASSSLQGDTGELFFGEGSRLTVL.

This clonotype was detected ten times or more. The CDR3 spells CATSREKILSANEQYF. The CDR3 DNA is TGTGCCACCAGCAGAGAGAAAATTCTTTCCGCCAACGAGCAGTACTTC. This chain uses TRBV15 with TRBJ2-7; D remains ambiguous. V dropped 0 bases and J dropped 5 bases, with 17 bases sitting between them. This CDR3 contains 16 residues. The germline V gene encodes CDR1 LNHNV and CDR2 YYDKDF (reference sequence).

The chain joins TRBV9 to TRBJ1-1, with D hard to call. The CDR3 contains 15 residues. Germline values: CDR1 SGDLS, CDR2 YYNGEE. V lost 4 bases to trimming and J lost 4 bases, with 17 bases between them. CDR3 sequence reads: CASSQMAGLITEAFF. CDR3 in DNA: TGTGCCAGCAGCCAGATGGCCGGCCTGATCACTGAAGCTTTCTTT.

This clonotype was seen many times. This chain connects TRBV7-9 to TRBJ2-7; the match to TRBD1 covers 12 bases. V gave up 2 bases and J gave up 6 bases; unmatched junction bases: 5. The CDR3 loop spans 15 amino acids. Germline V lookup: CDR1 SEHNR, CDR2 FQNEAQ (reference sequence). CDR3 in DNA: TGTGCCAGCAGCTTAATGGGACAGGGGGCCTTCGAGCAGTACTTC. This translates into CASSLMGQGAFEQYF. Complete variable domain (other parts from reference TRBV7-9 and TRBJ2-7): DTGVSQNPRHKITKRGQNVTFRCDPISEHNRLYWYRQTLGQGPEFLTYFQNEAQLEKSRLLSDRFSAERPKGSFSTLEIQRTEQGDSAMYLCASSLMGQGAFEQYFGPGTRLTVT.

This clonotype was seen repeatedly, ten times or more. The gene calls are TRBV28 and TRBJ1-5; the D gene is possibly TRBD1 (5 bases). V was trimmed by 5 bases and J by 5 bases, leaving 16 bases between them. This CDR3 is built from 15 residues. Germline CDR1 MDHEN, CDR2 SYDVKM. The CDR3 spells CASSRQGPAHQPQHF. The CDR3 nucleotides read TGTGCCAGCAGTAGGCAGGGACCTGCTCATCAGCCCCAGCATTTT.

This clonotype was recorded many times. J is TRBJ2-7 and V is TRBV25-1; tentative D call: TRBD2 (6 bases). Trimming shortened V by 0 bases and J by 3 bases, and 12 bases separated the two germline ends. Germline CDR1 and CDR2: MGHDK and SYGVNS. This CDR3 comprises 15 residues. The CDR3 nucleotides read TGTGCCAGCAGTGAATATAAAGGAGGGAACTACGAGCAGTACTTC. This translates into CASSEYKGGNYEQYF.

This clonotype was found many times. The chain carries TRBV11-2 and TRBJ2-2; TRBD2 might be the D (6 bases). The CDR3 is 17 residues long. Germline lookup yields CDR1 SGHAT and CDR2 FQNNGV. V lost 2 bases and J lost 0, with 13 bases in between. The CDR3 nucleotides are TGTGCCAGCAGCTTAAGGGGTGCGGGATCGAACACCGGGGAGCTGTTTTTT. This gives the protein CASSLRGAGSNTGELFF.

There are many counts of this clonotype. The CDR3 loop is CASSPEGHTAAFF. CDR3 nucleotides: TGTGCCAGCAGCCCCGAGGGGCACACGGCCGCTTTCTTT. The chain combines TRBV7-9 with TRBJ1-1; a weak D match, TRBD1 (5 bases). This CDR3 spans 13 amino acids. V was cut by 5 bases and J by 11 bases, with 18 bases left in between. Germline V gene data show CDR1 as SEHNR and CDR2 as FQNEAQ (reference sequence).

This clonotype appeared many times. The chain uses TRBV20-1 and TRBJ1-1; the match to TRBD1 covers 7 bases. V gave up 4 bases and J gave up 3 bases; unmatched junction bases: 5. The CDR3 spans 13 residues. Germline values: CDR1 DFQATT, CDR2 SNEGSKA (reference sequence). CDR3 bases: TGCAGTGCTATAGGACAGGCATACACTGAAGCTTTCTTT. Its protein product is CSAIGQAYTEAFF.

In this sample, this clonotype turned up many times. The rearrangement joins TRBV27 to TRBJ2-7; 10 bases map to TRBD2. This CDR3 is built from 16 residues. Germline V CDR1 and CDR2: MNHEY, SMNVEV (reference sequence). V lost 0 bases, J lost 4 bases, and 6 bases stayed unmatched. The CDR3 coding sequence is TGTGCCAGCAGTTTATCGTTCAGCGGGAGGGTATACGAGCAGTACTTC. Translating gives CASSLSFSGRVYEQYF.

This clonotype has at least ten counts. This sequence joins TRBV7-2 and TRBJ1-2; 7 bases are shared with TRBD1. Losses at the gene ends were 5 bases for V and 2 bases for J; bases not matched to a gene: 8. Germline V lookup: CDR1 SGHTA, CDR2 FQGNSA. This CDR3 has 15 residues. The CDR3 is CASSLPETGNYGYTF. CDR3 DNA: TGTGCCAGCAGCCTTCCCGAGACAGGGAACTATGGCTACACCTTC.

The chain employs TRBV6-1 and TRBJ2-7; D gene unclear. This CDR3 spans 12 amino acids. The germline V and J ends were trimmed by 0 bases and 6 bases, with 6 bases remaining between them. The germline CDR1 and CDR2 sequences are MNHNS and SASEGT. CDR3 nucleotides: TGTGCCAGCAGTGAAGCGGCGAGCGAGCAGTACTTC. It codes for CASSEAASEQYF.

The V call is TRBV29-1, the J call TRBJ2-7; 9 bases are a match to TRBD2. The trim removed 1 base at V and 0 bases at J, leaving 4 bases unmatched. The CDR3 extends over 15 amino acids. Germline CDR1 reads SQVTM; CDR2 reads ANQGSEA. The CDR3 loop reads CSVEGLADNSYEQYF. The CDR3 DNA follows: TGCAGCGTTGAAGGACTAGCGGATAACTCCTACGAGCAGTACTTC.

The chain links TRBV12-3 or TRBV12-4 to TRBJ2-5; 10 bases align to TRBD2. The V and J ends lost 6 bases and 5 bases, in that order; junction bases with no gene match: 9. The length of the CDR3 is 15 residues. CDR3 in amino acids: CASSPGTSALETQYF. CDR3 nucleotides: TGTGCCAGCAGCCCCGGGACTAGCGCCCTGGAGACCCAGTACTTC.

This clonotype was recorded at least ten times. The genes are TRBV5-5 and TRBJ1-2; possibly TRBD1 for D (6 bases). CDR3 length: 16 amino acids. In germline, CDR1 is SGHKS, CDR2 YYEKEE (reference sequence). The ends were cut back, 3 bases at V and 6 bases at J, with 21 bases in the middle. CDR3 coding DNA: TGTGCCAGCAGCTCGACACGACAGGCCGATGCAGATGGCTACACCTTC. Encoded protein: CASSSTRQADADGYTF.

This chain links TRBV7-8 with TRBJ1-1; possible D gene TRBD1, 5 bases. The CDR3 contains 14 residues. Germline CDR1 and CDR2: SGHVS and FQNEAQ. Trimming pared 5 bases from V and 0 bases from J, leaving 10 bases between. The CDR3 reads CASSPDSMNTEAFF. The CDR3 DNA reads as TGTGCCAGCAGCCCAGACAGCATGAACACTGAAGCTTTCTTT.